Each of the 18 T cell receptor beta chains below was sequenced from the same sample in a study of cytomegalovirus exposure and HLA in healthy donors. Primers for the PCR totalled 60 Vbeta and 13 Jbeta. Sequencing used immunoSEQ multiplex PCR; TCRdb keeps in-frame clones, though not all of them. The sample carries about 62,000 clones, roughly 86% recorded once. Sequencing was performed on PBMCs. These receptors came from a man between 18 and 29 years old in good health and CMV-seronegative.

The chain uses TRBV6-1 and TRBJ1-1; 7 bases fit TRBD1. Germline V CDR1 and CDR2: MNHNS, SASEGT. This CDR3 has 15 residues. Trimming at V came to 5 bases and at J to 5 bases, leaving 11 bases not matched to a gene. CDR3 coding DNA: TGTGCCAGCAGTATCCGACAGGGTTTAAGGACTGAAGCTTTCTTT. Its translation is CASSIRQGLRTEAFF.

The CDR3 is CASSLSIPNTEAFF. CDR3 sequence (DNA): TGTGCCAGCAGCTTGTCTATCCCGAACACTGAAGCTTTCTTT. This sequence joins TRBV7-8 and TRBJ1-1; no clear D gene. The CDR3 length is 14 residues. Germline loops: CDR1 SGHVS, CDR2 FQNEAQ. Trimming stripped 3 bases from V and 1 base from J, with 9 bases between.

The chain has TRBV6-6 and TRBJ2-7, with D possibly TRBD1 on 8 matching bases. V was trimmed by 5 bases and J by 9 bases, leaving 20 bases between them. Per germline, CDR1 MNHNY and CDR2 SVGAGI (reference sequence). This CDR3 has 14 residues. This CDR3 is CASSHGQGGLGQYF. CDR3 bases: TGTGCCAGCAGTCACGGACAGGGAGGGTTAGGGCAGTACTTC.

The chain employs TRBV5-1 and TRBJ1-5, with 9 bases that match TRBD1. V dropped 4 bases and J dropped 0; count of bases not matched to a gene: 5. CDR1 SGHRS and CDR2 YFSETQ come from the germline V gene. The CDR3 length is 16 residues. The DNA for the CDR3 is TGCGCCAGCAGCCTGGGGACAGGGCATAGCAATCAGCCCCAGCATTTT. Its translation: CASSLGTGHSNQPQHF.

The CDR3 DNA sequence: TGTGCCAGCAGCCTCAGGACAGGGGCTACTTTGGGGGAAAACATTCAGTACTTC. This gives the protein CASSLRTGATLGENIQYF. The chain links TRBV4-2 to TRBJ2-4, with 9 positions matching TRBD1. The CDR3 totals 18 residues. Trimming cost V 4 bases and J 5 bases; bases outside gene matches: 15. Germline V gene data show CDR1 as LGHNA and CDR2 as YNFKEQ.

The chain uses TRBV18 and TRBJ1-1, with D maybe TRBD1 (5 bases). Germline V gives CDR1 KGHSH, CDR2 LQKENI. V was shortened by 4 bases and J by 4 bases, with 13 bases between the two germline ends. This CDR3 comprises 14 residues. The CDR3 bases are TGTGCCAGCTCACTGAGTTCGGGACTCACTGAAGCTTTCTTT. Translation gives CASSLSSGLTEAFF.

The chain carries TRBV11-2 and TRBJ2-7, with D possibly TRBD1 on 6 matching bases. Germline-derived CDR1 and CDR2 are SGHAT and FQNNGV. Trimming cost V 2 bases and J 6 bases, with 14 bases left between them. The CDR3 runs 14 residues. CDR3 DNA: TGTGCCAGCAGCTTATTGGACAGTCGGTCCGAGCAGTACTTC. Translating gives CASSLLDSRSEQYF.

This clone came up once. The chain recombines TRBV7-2 with TRBJ2-3; D remains ambiguous. The germline gives CDR1 SGHTA, CDR2 FQGNSA. V dropped 2 bases and J dropped 5 bases, with 14 bases sitting between them. The CDR3 totals 15 residues. The CDR3 loop is CASSLSAVYKDTQYF. The CDR3 DNA reads as TGTGCCAGCAGCTTAAGCGCGGTCTACAAAGATACGCAGTATTTT.

In its sample, this clone was seen a few times. The rearrangement uses TRBV9 and TRBJ2-7, with 8 bases matching TRBD2. Germline V CDR1 and CDR2: SGDLS, YYNGEE. Unmatched junction bases numbered 9, after V lost 0 bases and J lost 4 bases. This CDR3 region has 16 residues. The CDR3 DNA is TGTGCCAGCAGCGTAGAAGGAACAGCGGGGGTTTACGAGCAGTACTTC. It codes for CASSVEGTAGVYEQYF.

This sequence joins TRBV7-9 and TRBJ1-2; maybe TRBD1 (5 bases). With 4 bases removed from V and 8 bases from J, the gap between germline ends came to 11 bases. Germline CDR1 is SEHNR and CDR2 is FQNEAQ (reference sequence). The CDR3 covers 12 residues. The CDR3 loop is CASSYSGGGYTF. CDR3 in DNA: TGTGCCAGCAGCTACAGTGGGGGGGGCTACACCTTC. Combining the CDR3 with reference TRBV7-9 and TRBJ1-2 gives the whole variable domain DTGVSQNPRHKITKRGQNVTFRCDPISEHNRLYWYRQTLGQGPEFLTYFQNEAQLEKSRLLSDRFSAERPKGSFSTLEIQRTEQGDSAMYLCASSYSGGGYTFGSGTRLTVV.

CDR3 bases: TGTGCCAGTCGGGACAGGGTGAACACTGAAGCTTTCTTT. Residues: CASRDRVNTEAFF. The chain carries TRBV19 and TRBJ1-1, with 9 bases lining up with TRBD1. This CDR3 spans 13 amino acids. Germline CDR1 reads LNHDA; CDR2 reads SQIVND (reference sequence). The J segment lost 0 bases and the V segment lost 8 bases, leaving 1 base of the junction unmatched. The full variable domain, its missing parts supplied by reference TRBV19 and TRBJ1-1, is DGGITQSPKYLFRKEGQNVTLSCEQNLNHDAMYWYRQDPGQGLRLIYYSQIVNDFQKGDIAEGYSVSREKKESFPLTVTSAQKNPTAFYLCASRDRVNTEAFFGQGTRLTVV.

The chain is built from TRBV4-1 and TRBJ2-4; D possibly corresponds to TRBD2 (6 bases). Germline-derived CDR1 and CDR2 are MGHRA and YSYEKL. The CDR3 has 15 amino acids. The V gene lost 1 base and the J gene lost 10 bases, with 17 bases spanning the gap. The chain's CDR3 is CASSQGRREGWIQYF. The CDR3 DNA reads TGCGCCAGCAGCCAAGGAAGGCGGGAAGGTTGGATTCAGTACTTC.

V is TRBV29-1 and J is TRBJ2-5; 9 nucleotides line up with TRBD2. Germline CDR1 reads SQVTM; CDR2 reads ANQGSEA. After removal of 4 bases from V and 4 bases from J, the junction contained 10 bases not matched to a gene. The CDR3 is made up of 15 amino acids. The CDR3 DNA follows: TGCAGCGTTGGGCTCAGGGGCGGGGGGGGAGAGACCCAGTACTTC. Its protein product is CSVGLRGGGGETQYF.

The CDR3 is CASSLDGLNQPQHF. In DNA form, the CDR3 reads TGCGCCAGCAGCTTGGATGGACTTAATCAGCCCCAGCATTTT. The chain has TRBV5-1 and TRBJ1-5; no definite D call. V lost 0 bases, J lost 4 bases, and 8 bases lay in between. Germline V gives CDR1 SGHRS, CDR2 YFSETQ. The CDR3 sequence is 14 residues long.

CDR3 sequence reads: CASSQDSGSSGAYNEQFF. The CDR3 DNA reads TGCGCCAGCAGCCAAGATTCCGGGTCCAGCGGGGCCTACAATGAGCAGTTCTTC. The chain joins TRBV4-1 to TRBJ2-1; 7 nucleotides line up with TRBD2. The CDR3 loop spans 18 amino acids. The germline V gene encodes CDR1 MGHRA and CDR2 YSYEKL. The J segment lost 2 bases and the V segment lost 0 bases, leaving 10 bases of the junction unmatched.

This chain uses TRBV5-1 with TRBJ1-2; perhaps TRBD1 as D (5 bases). The CDR3 length is 13 residues. CDR1 SGHRS and CDR2 YFSETQ come from the germline V gene. The V gene lost 0 bases and the J gene lost 8 bases, with 11 bases spanning the gap. The CDR3: CASSLAAGVGYTF. The CDR3 coding sequence is TGCGCCAGCAGCTTGGCGGCGGGGGTCGGCTACACCTTC.

This clone showed up just once. The chain has TRBV10-2 and TRBJ1-2; 8 nucleotides line up with TRBD1. This CDR3 has 14 amino acids. Germline values: CDR1 WSHSY, CDR2 SAAADI. The V and J ends lost 0 bases and 6 bases, in that order; junction bases with no gene match: 3. In nucleotides, the CDR3 is TGCGCCAGCAGTGAGTCCACAGGGGGTGATGGCTACACCTTC. This sequence encodes CASSESTGGDGYTF.

The gene calls are TRBV4-2 and TRBJ1-2, with 7 bases identical to TRBD1. The V and J ends lost 4 bases and 8 bases, in that order; junction bases with no gene match: 7. The germline V gene has CDR1 LGHNA and CDR2 YNFKEQ. The length of the CDR3 is 13 residues. The CDR3 loop reads CASSPRQGEGYTF. The CDR3, as DNA: TGTGCCAGCAGCCCGAGACAGGGAGAGGGCTACACCTTC.